This is a list of T cell receptor beta chains from one sample in a study of neurological immune-mediated disorders. From the 5' RACE reads, TCRdb called clonotypes with MiXCR, one entry per CDR3 protein. The table includes roughly 48,000 distinct CDR3 sequences, more than 5% detected once. Specimen: CD4+ T cells from blood. The receptors shown here come from a young woman with multiple sclerosis. Both conserved end residues are part of each CDR3. D genes are given only for firm matches. A row's size may be missing; if present it is once, few, many or a size class.

CDR3 DNA: TGCAGTGCTAGAGAAGAGGGACTAGCGGGAGTCGAGACCCAGTACTTC
CDR3 protein: CSAREEGLAGVETQYF
J gene: TRBJ2-5
D gene: TRBD2
clone size: .
V gene: TRBV20-1

CDR3 DNA: TGTGCCAGTAGTATTCCCCGGGGGTACGGAAACACCATATATTTT
CDR3 protein: CASSIPRGYGNTIYF
J gene: TRBJ1-3
D gene: .
clone size: .
V gene: TRBV19

CDR3 DNA: TGTGCCACCAGCAGACCCCAGTTGAACACTGAAGCTTTCTTT
CDR3 protein: CATSRPQLNTEAFF
J gene: TRBJ1-1
D gene: .
clone size: many
V gene: TRBV15

CDR3 DNA: TGTGCCAGCAGAGACCGGGCAGGGGGAAACACCATATATTTT
CDR3 protein: CASRDRAGGNTIYF
J gene: TRBJ1-3
D gene: .
clone size: many
V gene: TRBV25-1

CDR3 DNA: TGCGCCAGCGCCACACTACTAGCGGCTACAGATACGCAGTATTTT
CDR3 protein: CASATLLAATDTQYF
J gene: TRBJ2-3
D gene: TRBD2
clone size: many
V gene: TRBV5-1

CDR3 DNA: TGTGCCAGCAGCCGAGGGGGGAATCAGCCCCAGCATTTT
CDR3 protein: CASSRGGNQPQHF
J gene: TRBJ1-5
D gene: .
clone size: many
V gene: TRBV6-5

CDR3 DNA: TGTGCCAGCAGTTTCCCGTCCGCTTTCTTT
CDR3 protein: CASSFPSAFF
J gene: TRBJ1-1
D gene: .
clone size: .
V gene: TRBV12-3/TRBV12-4

CDR3 DNA: TGTGCCAGCAGGGGAACAGGTACCGGGGAGCTGTTTTTT
CDR3 protein: CASRGTGTGELFF
J gene: TRBJ2-2
D gene: .
clone size: many
V gene: TRBV12-3/TRBV12-4

CDR3 DNA: TGCAGTGCTATGTCCGGACAGGGCAACACCGGGGAGCTGTTTTTT
CDR3 protein: CSAMSGQGNTGELFF
J gene: TRBJ2-2
D gene: TRBD1
clone size: many
V gene: TRBV20-1

CDR3 DNA: TGCGCCAGCCCTCCGGGGGGACACCCAGCCTATGGCGGAAACACCATATATTTT
CDR3 protein: CASPPGGHPAYGGNTIYF
J gene: TRBJ1-3
D gene: .
clone size: .
V gene: TRBV10-1

CDR3 DNA: TGTGCCAGCAGCTCGAGCGGGGGGGTCCGCGATACGCAGTATTTT
CDR3 protein: CASSSSGGVRDTQYF
J gene: TRBJ2-3
D gene: TRBD2
clone size: many
V gene: TRBV7-2

CDR3 DNA: TGCAGTGCTCTAGCGGGAGGTCGTGTCTCTGGGGCCAACGTCCTGACTTTC
CDR3 protein: CSALAGGRVSGANVLTF
J gene: TRBJ2-6
D gene: TRBD2
clone size: many
V gene: TRBV20-1

CDR3 DNA: TGCAGCGTTGCAGTGGTCAGGAATTCACCCCTCCACTTT
CDR3 protein: CSVAVVRNSPLHF
J gene: TRBJ1-6
D gene: .
clone size: .
V gene: TRBV29-1

CDR3 DNA: TGTGCCAGCAGCTCGCTACAGGGGGCAAGGGGCTCTGGAAACACCATATATTTT
CDR3 protein: CASSSLQGARGSGNTIYF
J gene: TRBJ1-3
D gene: TRBD1
clone size: many
V gene: TRBV5-5

CDR3 DNA: TGTGCCAGCAGTTACTCGCGGAGCACAGATACGCAGTATTTT
CDR3 protein: CASSYSRSTDTQYF
J gene: TRBJ2-3
D gene: .
clone size: many
V gene: TRBV6-5

CDR3 DNA: TGCAGCGTGGACGGAGATGGCTACACCTTC
CDR3 protein: CSVDGDGYTF
J gene: TRBJ1-2
D gene: .
clone size: many
V gene: TRBV29-1

CDR3 DNA: TGTGCCAGCAGTAGCACCGGGACTAGGGAGACCCAGTACTTC
CDR3 protein: CASSSTGTRETQYF
J gene: TRBJ2-5
D gene: TRBD2
clone size: many
V gene: TRBV7-9

CDR3 DNA: TGCAGCGTTGAACGGAGACAGTTCCCTAACTATGGCTACACCTTC
CDR3 protein: CSVERRQFPNYGYTF
J gene: TRBJ1-2
D gene: .
clone size: many
V gene: TRBV29-1

CDR3 DNA: TGCAGCGTTGTTACTATTCTACAGGGCCCGACAATGAACACTGAAGCTTTCTTT
CDR3 protein: CSVVTILQGPTMNTEAFF
J gene: TRBJ1-1
D gene: .
clone size: many
V gene: TRBV29-1

CDR3 DNA: TGTGCCAGCAGTTACTCCGGCAGTCCCTACGAGCAGTACTTC
CDR3 protein: CASSYSGSPYEQYF
J gene: TRBJ2-7
D gene: .
clone size: .
V gene: TRBV6-5

CDR3 DNA: TGTGCCAGCAGCAAGGGACAGGGTAACACTGAAGCTTTCTTT
CDR3 protein: CASSKGQGNTEAFF
J gene: TRBJ1-1
D gene: .
clone size: once
V gene: TRBV21-1

CDR3 DNA: TGTGCCAGCAGCTTGACAGCGGCCGGAGGAAACACCATATATTTT
CDR3 protein: CASSLTAAGGNTIYF
J gene: TRBJ1-3
D gene: .
clone size: many
V gene: TRBV7-2

CDR3 DNA: TGTGCCAGTAGCGCAGGGGGATACGAGCAGTACTTC
CDR3 protein: CASSAGGYEQYF
J gene: TRBJ2-7
D gene: TRBD1
clone size: .
V gene: TRBV19

CDR3 DNA: TGTGCCAACAGCTTCCAGGAAGATAGAAACACCATATATTTT
CDR3 protein: CANSFQEDRNTIYF
J gene: TRBJ1-3
D gene: .
clone size: .
V gene: TRBV5-5

CDR3 DNA: TGCAGCGTTGAATTCCGAGGGGACGCCCCATGGGTCACTGAAGCTTTCTTT
CDR3 protein: CSVEFRGDAPWVTEAFF
J gene: TRBJ1-1
D gene: .
clone size: .
V gene: TRBV29-1

CDR3 DNA: TGTGCCAGCAGTTTAGGGGGGTGGGTTAGCAATCAGCCCCAGCATTTT
CDR3 protein: CASSLGGWVSNQPQHF
J gene: TRBJ1-5
D gene: .
clone size: many
V gene: TRBV12-3/TRBV12-4

CDR3 DNA: TGTGCCAGCAGTCATGTAGGGCCGAACACTGAAGCTTTCTTT
CDR3 protein: CASSHVGPNTEAFF
J gene: TRBJ1-1
D gene: .
clone size: many
V gene: TRBV12-3/TRBV12-4

CDR3 DNA: TGTGCCAGCAGACCCACAGGGGGCCGGGGCTATGGCTACACCTTC
CDR3 protein: CASRPTGGRGYGYTF
J gene: TRBJ1-2
D gene: TRBD1
clone size: many
V gene: TRBV28

CDR3 DNA: TGTGCCAGCAGTTACAACGGCGGGGAGCTGTTTTTT
CDR3 protein: CASSYNGGELFF
J gene: TRBJ2-2
D gene: .
clone size: many
V gene: TRBV6-5

CDR3 DNA: TGTGCCAGCAGTATTCTCGGCAGGCCAGCTAAGGGGGAGGAGCAGTTCTTC
CDR3 protein: CASSILGRPAKGEEQFF
J gene: TRBJ2-1
D gene: .
clone size: many
V gene: TRBV25-1

CDR3 DNA: TGTGCCAGCAGTTACTCGAGTAGGACACCGATTAATGAAAAACTGTTTTTT
CDR3 protein: CASSYSSRTPINEKLFF
J gene: TRBJ1-4
D gene: .
clone size: many
V gene: TRBV6-5

CDR3 DNA: TGTGCCAGCAGCCTTGACAGGGGGGTCAATGAGCAGTTCTTC
CDR3 protein: CASSLDRGVNEQFF
J gene: TRBJ2-1
D gene: TRBD1
clone size: many
V gene: TRBV7-2

CDR3 DNA: TGTGCCACCAGCGAGATTAGCATAGGGGTTTCGGCAAATCAGCCCCAGCATTTT
CDR3 protein: CATSEISIGVSANQPQHF
J gene: TRBJ1-5
D gene: .
clone size: many
V gene: TRBV15

CDR3 DNA: TGTGCCAGCAGCCCAATCTTGGGGACAGGGGGCTACAATGAGCAGTTCTTC
CDR3 protein: CASSPILGTGGYNEQFF
J gene: TRBJ2-1
D gene: TRBD1
clone size: .
V gene: TRBV5-4

CDR3 DNA: TGTGCCAGCAGTGGGCCCTCTAACAAGAACACTGAAGCTTTCTTT
CDR3 protein: CASSGPSNKNTEAFF
J gene: TRBJ1-1
D gene: .
clone size: many
V gene: TRBV6-2/TRBV6-3

CDR3 DNA: TGTGCCAGCTCGGTGGGGGCAACTAATGAAAAACTGTTTTTT
CDR3 protein: CASSVGATNEKLFF
J gene: TRBJ1-4
D gene: .
clone size: few
V gene: TRBV18

CDR3 DNA: TGCGCCAGCAGCTTTGAGGGGGACTCCTACAATGAGCAGTTCTTC
CDR3 protein: CASSFEGDSYNEQFF
J gene: TRBJ2-1
D gene: .
clone size: many
V gene: TRBV5-1

CDR3 DNA: TGCAGCGTTGAAGAACCCTTAGCGGACAACACCGGGGAGCTGTTTTTT
CDR3 protein: CSVEEPLADNTGELFF
J gene: TRBJ2-2
D gene: .
clone size: .
V gene: TRBV29-1

CDR3 DNA: TGTGCCAGCAGTACGAATACCAAGAACACTGAAGCTTTCTTT
CDR3 protein: CASSTNTKNTEAFF
J gene: TRBJ1-1
D gene: .
clone size: many
V gene: TRBV7-2

CDR3 DNA: TGTGCCAGCAGCTTGAGGCCTTCGAACACTGAAGCTTTCTTT
CDR3 protein: CASSLRPSNTEAFF
J gene: TRBJ1-1
D gene: .
clone size: many
V gene: TRBV5-5

CDR3 DNA: TGTGCCAGCAGCCAAGTTGGGCAGCAAGAAGCTTTCTTT
CDR3 protein: CASSQVGQQEAFF
J gene: TRBJ1-1
D gene: .
clone size: few
V gene: TRBV3-1

CDR3 DNA: TGTGCCACCAGCAGGATCAGAGGCTTGCCGCTTTTCTATGGCTACACCTTC
CDR3 protein: CATSRIRGLPLFYGYTF
J gene: TRBJ1-2
D gene: .
clone size: many
V gene: TRBV15